This section outlines one TCR beta chain sequence together with its context. The data were obtained in a study of shared clonotypes between healthy human individuals. Per germline, CDR1 MDHEN and CDR2 SYDVKM. V lost 10 bases and J lost 9, with 13 bases in between. The CDR3 sequence is 11 residues long. Within Nashville, Tennessee resided all donors, each a Caucasian adult. Approximately 95 million PBMCs went into genomic DNA for unsorted samples. Deep level was the assay's run setting. Original processing notes: Without quality scores, immunoSEQ junctional reads could not be filtered like full-length reads. Sequencing was performed with immunoSEQ multiplex PCR; in TCRdb, only in-frame clones are kept and a portion is missing. That table furnishes V, J and clone size, whereas the DNA furnished D and trimming. The sample carries 450,000 to 600,000 clones, 70% to 85% recorded once.

The receptor comes from a woman aged 40 to 49 in good health. Some clones in this sample may be carry-over from other donors' samples. The specimen sequenced was PBMCs. The chain employs TRBV28 and TRBJ1-5; D gene unclear. The CDR3: CATSGNRPQHF. The CDR3 coding sequence is TGTGCCACTTCGGGGAACAGGCCCCAGCATTTT.